One and the same sample provided the 12 T cell receptor beta chains below, sequenced in a study of T cells in pancreatic ductal adenocarcinoma. Surgery without prior neoadjuvant therapy was the treatment of the selected pancreatic ductal adenocarcinoma patients. TCRdb's copy holds only in-frame clones and misses some; the assay was immunoSEQ multiplex PCR. The sample includes roughly 16,000 clones, 88% seen only once; the top ten take around 0.94%. The source material was PBMCs. All receptors derive from a human donor with pancreatic ductal adenocarcinoma.

V is TRBV5-1 and J is TRBJ2-3, with 11 bases lining up with TRBD2. Germline CDR1 is SGHRS and CDR2 is YFSETQ. The CDR3 is made up of 17 amino acids. Trimming cost V 5 bases and J 5 bases; bases outside gene matches: 13. The CDR3 DNA sequence: TGCGCCAGCAGTCCGGGCCTAACTAGCGGGGGAGGAGATACGCAGTATTTT. Amino acids: CASSPGLTSGGGDTQYF.

The rearrangement links TRBV9 to TRBJ2-1; a possible D gene is TRBD1 (6 bases). V lost 3 bases to trimming and J lost 10 bases, with 17 bases between them. CDR3 length equals 14 residues. Per the germline V gene, CDR1 is SGDLS and CDR2 is YYNGEE. CDR3 coding DNA: TGTGCCAGCAGCGACGCCGGGACATATGGCGAGCAGTTCTTC. This sequence encodes CASSDAGTYGEQFF.

The gene calls are TRBV18 and TRBJ2-7; the match to TRBD1 covers 7 bases. CDR3 length: 14 amino acids. The germline V gene encodes CDR1 KGHSH and CDR2 LQKENI. V gave up 2 bases and J gave up 0 bases; unmatched junction bases: 1. CDR3 protein: CASSPRDSSYEQYF. In DNA, the CDR3 is TGTGCCAGCTCACCAAGGGACAGCTCCTACGAGCAGTACTTC.

The V gene is TRBV30, the J gene TRBJ1-1; D not certain. The CDR3 contains 12 residues. The V and J ends lost 0 bases and 0 bases respectively, with 2 bases between them. Germline values: CDR1 GTSNPN, CDR2 SVGIG (reference sequence). The CDR3 is CAWSVMNTEAFF. CDR3 in DNA: TGTGCCTGGAGTGTTATGAACACTGAAGCTTTCTTT.

The chain has TRBV7-3 and TRBJ1-1, with a tentative D call TRBD1 (6 bases). This CDR3 spans 13 amino acids. Germline V CDR1 and CDR2: SGHTA, FQGTGA. V dropped 3 bases and J dropped 1 base, with 6 bases sitting between them. CDR3 DNA sequence: TGTGCCAGCAGCTTGGGACAGAACACTGAAGCTTTCTTT. Its translation: CASSLGQNTEAFF.

The V call is TRBV7-6, the J call TRBJ2-5; D uncertain. The CDR3 totals 12 residues. Germline CDR1 SGHVS, CDR2 FNYEAQ. Trimming shortened V by 3 bases and J by 5 bases, and 7 bases separated the two germline ends. The CDR3 sequence: CASSFSAETQYF. In nucleotides, the CDR3 is TGTGCCAGCAGCTTTTCCGCGGAGACCCAGTACTTC. Full variable domain (missing parts from reference TRBV7-6 and TRBJ2-5): GAGVSQSPRYKVTKRGQDVALRCDPISGHVSLYWYRQALGQGPEFLTYFNYEAQQDKSGLPNDRFSAERPEGSISTLTIQRTEQRDSAMYRCASSFSAETQYFGPGTRLLVL.

This clone appeared a few times. The V gene is TRBV29-1, the J gene TRBJ1-1; tentatively, D is TRBD1 (6 bases). The V gene's germline CDR1 is SQVTM and CDR2 ANQGSEA. The CDR3 is 12 residues long. V gave up 8 bases and J gave up 7 bases, with 17 bases separating them. The CDR3 sequence: CSITGTRHEAFF. DNA for the CDR3: TGCAGCATCACCGGGACACGTCATGAAGCTTTCTTT.

The V call is TRBV30, the J call TRBJ2-7, with D tentatively TRBD2 (6 bases). The CDR3 is 14 residues long. Germline CDR1 reads GTSNPN; CDR2 reads SVGIG (reference sequence). The V end lost 2 bases, the J end lost 6 bases, and 17 bases lay between the germline ends. The DNA for the CDR3 is TGTGCCTGGAGTTGGGGGGTCTCCGCCCCCGAGCAGTACTTC. It specifies CAWSWGVSAPEQYF.

This chain uses TRBV7-9 with TRBJ1-2, with 8 bases identical to TRBD1. CDR1 is SEHNR, CDR2 FQNEAQ, per germline (reference sequence). The CDR3 length is 14 residues. Trimming cost V 3 bases and J 2 bases; bases outside gene matches: 2. The CDR3: CASSFDRGNYGYTF. The CDR3 DNA reads TGTGCCAGCAGCTTCGACAGGGGAAACTATGGCTACACCTTC.

This chain connects TRBV4-3 to TRBJ1-4; D unclear. CDR3 size: 14 residues. Trimming left V 0 bases short and J 11 bases short, with 13 bases between. The germline V gene encodes CDR1 LGHNA and CDR2 YSLEER. CDR3 residues: CASSQDRQVLKLFF. CDR3 DNA: TGCGCCAGCAGCCAAGATCGTCAGGTCTTGAAACTGTTTTTT.

The sample holds one count of this clone. The chain employs TRBV27 and TRBJ2-3; D ambiguous. V was pared by 5 bases and J by 2 bases, with 14 bases between. The length of the CDR3 is 15 residues. The germline V gene has CDR1 MNHEY and CDR2 SMNVEV (reference sequence). The CDR3 protein is CASSLRYGYTDTQYF. CDR3 coding DNA: TGTGCCAGCAGTCTGAGGTACGGCTACACAGATACGCAGTATTTT.

The rearrangement uses TRBV9 and TRBJ1-3, with D maybe TRBD1 (5 bases). Trimming removed 0 bases from V and 4 bases from J, with 14 bases in between. The CDR3 contains 16 residues. Looked up from germline, CDR1 is SGDLS and CDR2 is YYNGEE. CDR3: CASSVVGRTTGNTIYF. As DNA, the CDR3 is TGTGCCAGCAGCGTAGTAGGCCGGACAACAGGAAACACCATATATTTT.